The rows below give T cell receptor beta chains drawn from one sample of a study of cytomegalovirus exposure and HLA in healthy donors. Clones were read by immunoSEQ multiplex PCR, and TCRdb kept only the in-frame ones, dropping some. The sample lists about 190,000 clones; 75% to 80% were seen once. Sequenced: PBMCs. The receptors stem from a woman in her 30s in good health and CMV-seropositive. Both conserved end residues are part of each CDR3.

CDR3aa	v_gene	j_gene
CARSPTPRKETQYF	TRBV5-3	TRBJ2-5
CASSASTGGTEAFF	TRBV6-1	TRBJ1-1
CASSSNSEAFF	TRBV28	TRBJ1-1
CASTPDRGHFRGYTF	TRBV28	TRBJ1-2
CASSLMGGGETQYF	TRBV7-2	TRBJ2-5
CASTYSVGGAGDYDYEQYF	TRBV4-1	TRBJ2-7
CASSQLPRDLPRDTQYF	TRBV4-1	TRBJ2-3
CASSVPGQGMNTEAFF	TRBV6-1	TRBJ1-1
CASSSLDTQYF	TRBV11-2	TRBJ2-3
CASSESRQRRGYTF	TRBV10-1	TRBJ1-2
CASSLTSGRDNEQFF	TRBV11-2	TRBJ2-1
CASSEDIGTGRPWGTEAFF	TRBV9	TRBJ1-1
CASSIASGGHYEQYF	TRBV19	TRBJ2-7
CASRSITGTEAFF	TRBV27	TRBJ1-1
CSVVLMNGYTF	TRBV29-1	TRBJ1-2
CASSLATGGASEQYF	TRBV5-1	TRBJ2-7
CASSLWGRTYEQYF	TRBV27	TRBJ2-7
CASSVSWEATEAFF	TRBV9	TRBJ1-1
CASSVGTMNTEAFF	TRBV9	TRBJ1-1
CASSTRTGPGELFF	TRBV19	TRBJ2-2
CASRGEGVWNTEAFF	TRBV5-4	TRBJ1-1
CASRPTGGATSGAQETQYF	TRBV28	TRBJ2-5
CASSLGAGNYEQYF	TRBV7-6	TRBJ2-7
CASSFLQAHSGANVLTF	TRBV28	TRBJ2-6
CASSFSGGAGNYGYTF	TRBV28	TRBJ1-2
CASSPRTGIQPQHF	TRBV19	TRBJ1-5